This is a list of T cell receptor beta chains from one sample in a study of T-cell reconstitution after alpha-beta-depleted transplantation in children. TCRdb re-derived calls from the PCR reads in MiXCR, one entry per CDR3 protein. The table shows around 250,000 distinct CDR3 sequences, with 20% to 30% occurring only once. Sequences were derived from PBMCs, sampled before TCRalphabeta/CD19-depleted stem cell transplant. These receptors were taken from a girl aged 2-15 years with Fanconi anemia, due to receive a stem cell transplant. The CDR3 runs from the conserved cysteine through the conserved F or W. The order of the fields is clone size, J gene, V gene, D gene, CDR3 DNA, CDR3 protein. A D gene is named only where the DNA matches it firmly. The size of a clone is reported for some rows only, either as once, few or many, or as a class for expanded clones.

abundance: few
j_gene: TRBJ2-1
v_gene: TRBV20-1
d_gene: -
CDR3nt: TGCAGTGGGAAATACAATGAGCAGTTCTTC
CDR3aa: CSGKYNEQFF

abundance: -
j_gene: TRBJ1-4
v_gene: TRBV21-1
d_gene: -
CDR3nt: TGTGCCAGCAGCAAAAGGCGATTTTACACTGCAACTAATGAAAAACTGTTTTTT
CDR3aa: CASSKRRFYTATNEKLFF

abundance: many
j_gene: TRBJ2-1
v_gene: TRBV28
d_gene: TRBD1
CDR3nt: TGTGCCAGCAGTTCTCCCGGGACAGGGGTGGTTGAGCAGTTCTTC
CDR3aa: CASSSPGTGVVEQFF

abundance: many
j_gene: TRBJ1-5
v_gene: TRBV20-1
d_gene: -
CDR3nt: TGCAGTGCTAGCAGGGGAAGAGATCAGCCCCAGCATTTT
CDR3aa: CSASRGRDQPQHF

abundance: many
j_gene: TRBJ2-7
v_gene: TRBV12-3/TRBV12-4
d_gene: -
CDR3nt: TGTGCCAGCAGTTTCATGGACGTTTCCTACGAGCAGTACTTC
CDR3aa: CASSFMDVSYEQYF

abundance: many
j_gene: TRBJ2-5
v_gene: TRBV29-1
d_gene: -
CDR3nt: TGCAGCGTGGGGGGACAAGTAAAGACCCAGTACTTC
CDR3aa: CSVGGQVKTQYF

abundance: -
j_gene: TRBJ2-1
v_gene: TRBV30
d_gene: -
CDR3nt: TGTGCCTGGGCTGGGGATAGCTCCTACAATGAGCAGTTCTTC
CDR3aa: CAWAGDSSYNEQFF

abundance: -
j_gene: TRBJ2-7
v_gene: TRBV5-1
d_gene: TRBD1
CDR3nt: TGCGCCAGCAGCTTGGCTGGTGGGACAGGGTATGTAGCAACCTACGAGCAGTACTTC
CDR3aa: CASSLAGGTGYVATYEQYF

abundance: many
j_gene: TRBJ2-1
v_gene: TRBV7-2
d_gene: TRBD2
CDR3nt: TGTGCCAGCAGCCCGGGGGGATACAATGAGCAGTTCTTC
CDR3aa: CASSPGGYNEQFF

abundance: many
j_gene: TRBJ2-7
v_gene: TRBV7-9
d_gene: TRBD1
CDR3nt: TGTGCCAGCAGCCCCAGGTGGGACAGGGGATTTCGCGAGCAGTACTTC
CDR3aa: CASSPRWDRGFREQYF

abundance: many
j_gene: TRBJ1-1
v_gene: TRBV29-1
d_gene: TRBD1
CDR3nt: TGCAGCGCTAGGACAGGGTCGAACACTGAAGCTTTCTTT
CDR3aa: CSARTGSNTEAFF

abundance: many
j_gene: TRBJ1-1
v_gene: TRBV12-3/TRBV12-4
d_gene: TRBD1
CDR3nt: TGTGCCAGCAGTTCGACAGGGGACACTGAAGCTTTCTTT
CDR3aa: CASSSTGDTEAFF

abundance: -
j_gene: TRBJ2-7
v_gene: TRBV2
d_gene: TRBD1
CDR3nt: TGTGCCAGCAGTGAAGCGATAGACAGGGCCTACGAGCAGTACTTC
CDR3aa: CASSEAIDRAYEQYF

abundance: many
j_gene: TRBJ2-7
v_gene: TRBV29-1
d_gene: -
CDR3nt: TGCAGCGTCTCCCCAACTCGTAACTACGAGCAGTACTTC
CDR3aa: CSVSPTRNYEQYF

abundance: many
j_gene: TRBJ2-3
v_gene: TRBV20-1
d_gene: TRBD1
CDR3nt: TGCAGTGCTATCCCGGACAGGGCTACTAGCACAGATACGCAGTATTTT
CDR3aa: CSAIPDRATSTDTQYF

abundance: -
j_gene: TRBJ2-7
v_gene: TRBV6-1
d_gene: -
CDR3nt: TGTGCCAGCACCTTCCACCGCTACGAGCAGTACTTC
CDR3aa: CASTFHRYEQYF

abundance: -
j_gene: TRBJ2-3
v_gene: TRBV29-1
d_gene: -
CDR3nt: TGCAGCGTTGTTGAGGGCCCCACAGATACGCAGTATTTT
CDR3aa: CSVVEGPTDTQYF

abundance: many
j_gene: TRBJ2-3
v_gene: TRBV29-1
d_gene: -
CDR3nt: TGCAGCGTCGCGAAATCTAGCACAGATACGCAGTATTTT
CDR3aa: CSVAKSSTDTQYF

abundance: many
j_gene: TRBJ1-2
v_gene: TRBV20-1
d_gene: -
CDR3nt: TGCAGTGCTAGAGGGACATATGGCTACACCTTC
CDR3aa: CSARGTYGYTF

abundance: many
j_gene: TRBJ2-2
v_gene: TRBV27
d_gene: -
CDR3nt: TGTGCCAGCAGTTTAGTCAGTTACACCGGGGAGCTGTTTTTT
CDR3aa: CASSLVSYTGELFF

abundance: few
j_gene: TRBJ2-7
v_gene: TRBV29-1
d_gene: -
CDR3nt: TGCAGCGTTGAGTTACTGACGAGCTCCTACGAGCAGTACTTC
CDR3aa: CSVELLTSSYEQYF

abundance: -
j_gene: TRBJ2-7
v_gene: TRBV7-6
d_gene: -
CDR3nt: TGTGCCAGCAGCTTAGCGGTGGCGGCAGGGGGGATCGAGCAGTACTTC
CDR3aa: CASSLAVAAGGIEQYF

abundance: -
j_gene: TRBJ2-7
v_gene: TRBV11-2
d_gene: TRBD2
CDR3nt: TGTGCCAGCAGCTTATTCCATTGGACTAGCGGGAACTACTCCTACGAGCAGTACTTC
CDR3aa: CASSLFHWTSGNYSYEQYF

abundance: many
j_gene: TRBJ1-1
v_gene: TRBV5-1
d_gene: TRBD1
CDR3nt: TGCGCCAGCAGCTTACCTACAGGGGCGTACACTGAAGCTTTCTTT
CDR3aa: CASSLPTGAYTEAFF

abundance: -
j_gene: TRBJ2-7
v_gene: TRBV5-4
d_gene: TRBD1
CDR3nt: TGTGCCAGCAGCTGGAGGACAGGAAGAGTCTACGAGCAGTACTTC
CDR3aa: CASSWRTGRVYEQYF

abundance: many
j_gene: TRBJ2-1
v_gene: TRBV7-6
d_gene: -
CDR3nt: TGTGCCAGCAGCTTATTGGACAATGAGCAGTTCTTC
CDR3aa: CASSLLDNEQFF